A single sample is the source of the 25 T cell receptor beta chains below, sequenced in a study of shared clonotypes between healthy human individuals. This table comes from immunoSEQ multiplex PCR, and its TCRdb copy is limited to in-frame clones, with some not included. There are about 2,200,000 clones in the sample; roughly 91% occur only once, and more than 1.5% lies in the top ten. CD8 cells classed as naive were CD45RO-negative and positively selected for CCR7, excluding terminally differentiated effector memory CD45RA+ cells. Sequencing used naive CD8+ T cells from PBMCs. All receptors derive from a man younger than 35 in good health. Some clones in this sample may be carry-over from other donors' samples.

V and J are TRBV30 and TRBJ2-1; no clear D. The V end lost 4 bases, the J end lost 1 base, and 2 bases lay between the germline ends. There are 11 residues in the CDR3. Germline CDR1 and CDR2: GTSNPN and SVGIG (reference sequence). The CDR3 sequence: CAWKSYNEQFF. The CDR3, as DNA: TGTGCCTGGAAGTCCTACAATGAGCAGTTCTTC.

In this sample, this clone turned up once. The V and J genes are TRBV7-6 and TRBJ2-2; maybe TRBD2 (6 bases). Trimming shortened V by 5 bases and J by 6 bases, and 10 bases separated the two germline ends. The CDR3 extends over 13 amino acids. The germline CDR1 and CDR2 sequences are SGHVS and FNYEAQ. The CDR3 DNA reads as TGTGCCAGCAGCCCACCGGGGGCCGGGGAGCTGTTTTTT. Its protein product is CASSPPGAGELFF. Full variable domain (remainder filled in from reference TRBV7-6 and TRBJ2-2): GAGVSQSPRYKVTKRGQDVALRCDPISGHVSLYWYRQALGQGPEFLTYFNYEAQQDKSGLPNDRFSAERPEGSISTLTIQRTEQRDSAMYRCASSPPGAGELFFGEGSRLTVL.

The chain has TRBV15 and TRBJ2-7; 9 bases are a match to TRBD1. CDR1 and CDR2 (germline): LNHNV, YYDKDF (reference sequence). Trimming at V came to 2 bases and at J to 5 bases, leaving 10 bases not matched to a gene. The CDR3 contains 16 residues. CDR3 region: CATSRPRTGVYDEQYF. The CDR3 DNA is TGTGCCACCAGCAGACCGCGGACAGGGGTGTACGACGAGCAGTACTTC. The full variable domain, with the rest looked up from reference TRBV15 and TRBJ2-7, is DAMVIQNPRYQVTQFGKPVTLSCSQTLNHNVMYWYQQKSSQAPKLLFHYYDKDFNNEADTPDNFQSRRPNTSFCFLDIRSPGLGDTAMYLCATSRPRTGVYDEQYFGPGTRLTVT.

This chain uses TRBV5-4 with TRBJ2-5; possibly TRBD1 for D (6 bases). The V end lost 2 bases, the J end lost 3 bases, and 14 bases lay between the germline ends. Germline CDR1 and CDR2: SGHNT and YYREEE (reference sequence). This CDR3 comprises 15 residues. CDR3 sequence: CASSFESRQEETQYF. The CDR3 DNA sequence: TGTGCCAGCAGCTTTGAGTCCCGACAGGAAGAGACCCAGTACTTC. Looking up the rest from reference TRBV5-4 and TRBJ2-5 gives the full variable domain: ETGVTQSPTHLIKTRGQQVTLRCSSQSGHNTVSWYQQALGQGPQFIFQYYREEENGRGNFPPRFSGLQFPNYSSELNVNALELDDSALYLCASSFESRQEETQYFGPGTRLLVL.

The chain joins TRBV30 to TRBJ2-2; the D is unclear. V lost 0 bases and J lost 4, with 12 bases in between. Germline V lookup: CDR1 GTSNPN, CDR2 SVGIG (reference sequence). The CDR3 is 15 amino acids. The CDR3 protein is CAWSVFAPPTGELFF. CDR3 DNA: TGTGCCTGGAGTGTATTCGCACCGCCCACCGGGGAGCTGTTTTTT.

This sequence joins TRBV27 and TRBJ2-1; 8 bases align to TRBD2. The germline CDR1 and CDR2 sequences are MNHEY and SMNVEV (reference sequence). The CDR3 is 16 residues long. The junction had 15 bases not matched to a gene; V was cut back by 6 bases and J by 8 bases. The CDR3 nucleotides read TGTGCCAGCAGGGAGGGCGCGGGAGGTCTTAGCGATGAGCAGTTCTTC. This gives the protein CASREGAGGLSDEQFF.

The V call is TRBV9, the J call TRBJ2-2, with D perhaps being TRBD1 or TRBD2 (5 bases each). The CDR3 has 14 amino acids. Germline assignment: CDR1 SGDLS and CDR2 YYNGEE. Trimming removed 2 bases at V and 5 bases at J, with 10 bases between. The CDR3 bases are TGTGCCAGCAGCGTGGGACCTGCGACCGGGGAGCTGTTTTTT. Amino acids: CASSVGPATGELFF.

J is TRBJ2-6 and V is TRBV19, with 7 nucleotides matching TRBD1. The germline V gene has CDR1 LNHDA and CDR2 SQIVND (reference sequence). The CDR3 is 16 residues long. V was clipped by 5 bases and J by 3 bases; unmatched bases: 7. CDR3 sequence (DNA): TGTGCCAGTAGTGACCGTAGGGGGCTTGGGGCCAACGTCCTGACTTTC. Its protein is CASSDRRGLGANVLTF.

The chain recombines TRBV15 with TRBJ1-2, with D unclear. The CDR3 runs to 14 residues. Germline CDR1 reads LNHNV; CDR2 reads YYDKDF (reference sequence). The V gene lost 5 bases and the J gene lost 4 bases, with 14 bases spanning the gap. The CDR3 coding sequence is TGTGCCACCAGCGTAGGAAGGAACGGCTATGGCTACACCTTC. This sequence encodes CATSVGRNGYGYTF.

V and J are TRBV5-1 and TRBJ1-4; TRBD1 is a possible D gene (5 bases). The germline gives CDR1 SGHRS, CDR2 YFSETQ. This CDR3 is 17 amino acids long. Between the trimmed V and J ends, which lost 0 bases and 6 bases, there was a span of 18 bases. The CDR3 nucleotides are TGCGCCAGCAGCTTGGCCACCAGGGCCGATAGCGATGAAAAACTGTTTTTT. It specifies CASSLATRADSDEKLFF.

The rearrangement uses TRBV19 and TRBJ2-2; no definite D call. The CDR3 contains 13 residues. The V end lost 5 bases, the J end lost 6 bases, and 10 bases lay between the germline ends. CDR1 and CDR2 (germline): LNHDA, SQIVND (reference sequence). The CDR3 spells CASSGDGAGELFF. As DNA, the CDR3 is TGTGCCAGTAGTGGCGATGGGGCCGGGGAGCTGTTTTTT.

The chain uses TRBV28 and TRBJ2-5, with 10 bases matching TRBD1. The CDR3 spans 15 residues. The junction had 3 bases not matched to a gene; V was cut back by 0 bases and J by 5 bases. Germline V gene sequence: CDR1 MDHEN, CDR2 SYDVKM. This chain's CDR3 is CASSLWTGGKETQYF. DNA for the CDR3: TGTGCCAGCAGTTTATGGACAGGGGGCAAGGAGACCCAGTACTTC.

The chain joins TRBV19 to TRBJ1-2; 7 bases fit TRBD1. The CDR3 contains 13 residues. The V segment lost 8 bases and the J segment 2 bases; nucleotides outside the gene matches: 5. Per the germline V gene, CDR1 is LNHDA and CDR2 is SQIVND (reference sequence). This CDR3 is CASYQGVNYGYTF. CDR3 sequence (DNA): TGTGCCAGTTACCAGGGGGTGAACTATGGCTACACCTTC.

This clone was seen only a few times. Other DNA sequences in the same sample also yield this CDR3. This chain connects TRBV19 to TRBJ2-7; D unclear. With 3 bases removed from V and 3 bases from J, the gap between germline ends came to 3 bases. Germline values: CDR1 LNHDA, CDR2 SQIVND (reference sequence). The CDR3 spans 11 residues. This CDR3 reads CASSMGYEQYF. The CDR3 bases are TGTGCCAGTAGTATGGGCTACGAGCAGTACTTC.

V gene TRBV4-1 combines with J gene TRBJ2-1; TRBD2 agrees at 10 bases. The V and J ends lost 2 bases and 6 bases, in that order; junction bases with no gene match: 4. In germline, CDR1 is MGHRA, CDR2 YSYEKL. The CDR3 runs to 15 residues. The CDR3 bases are TGCGCCAGCAGCCAACGAGCGGGAGGGCCCAATGAGCAGTTCTTC. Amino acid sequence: CASSQRAGGPNEQFF.

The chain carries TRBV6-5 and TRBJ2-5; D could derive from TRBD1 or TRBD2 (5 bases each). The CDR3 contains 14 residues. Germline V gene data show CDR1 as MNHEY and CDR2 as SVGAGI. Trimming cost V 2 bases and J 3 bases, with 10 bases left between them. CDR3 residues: CASSYRGAKETQYF. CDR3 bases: TGTGCCAGCAGTTACCGAGGGGCTAAAGAGACCCAGTACTTC.

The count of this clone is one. Here the CDR3 DNA reads TGCGCCAGCAGCCAAGGTTACAGGGCAAGTCGGACTAATGAAAAACTGTTTTTT. Translation gives CASSQGYRASRTNEKLFF. The V call is TRBV4-1, the J call TRBJ1-4; D might be TRBD1 (6 bases). This CDR3 is built from 18 residues. Germline V gene sequence: CDR1 MGHRA, CDR2 YSYEKL. The ends were cut back, 1 base at V and 2 bases at J, with 17 bases in the middle.

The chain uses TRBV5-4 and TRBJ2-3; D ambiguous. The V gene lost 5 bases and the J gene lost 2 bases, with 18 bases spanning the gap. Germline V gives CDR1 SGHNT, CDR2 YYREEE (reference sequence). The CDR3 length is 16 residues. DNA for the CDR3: TGTGCCAGCAGGTACGGGCAACCCGAAGACACAGATACGCAGTATTTT. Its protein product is CASRYGQPEDTDTQYF.

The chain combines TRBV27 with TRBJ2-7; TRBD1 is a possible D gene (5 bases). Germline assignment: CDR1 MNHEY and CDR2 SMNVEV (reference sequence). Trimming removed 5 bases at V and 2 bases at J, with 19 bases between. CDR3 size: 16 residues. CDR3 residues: CASSAPSRQLTYEQYF. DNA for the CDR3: TGTGCCAGCAGTGCCCCCTCTCGACAGTTAACCTACGAGCAGTACTTC.

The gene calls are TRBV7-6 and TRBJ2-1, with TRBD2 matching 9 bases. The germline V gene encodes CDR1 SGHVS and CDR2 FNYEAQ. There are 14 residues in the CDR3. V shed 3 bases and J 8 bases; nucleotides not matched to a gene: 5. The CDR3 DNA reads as TGTGCCAGCAGCTTTAGCGGGAGTGTCTATGAGCAGTTCTTC. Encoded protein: CASSFSGSVYEQFF.

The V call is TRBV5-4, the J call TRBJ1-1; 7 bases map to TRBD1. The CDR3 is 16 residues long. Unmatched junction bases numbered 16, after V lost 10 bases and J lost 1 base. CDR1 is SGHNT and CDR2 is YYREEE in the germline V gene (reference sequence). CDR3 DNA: TGTGCCGGGAGGAGGGGGGACAGCAACCCGAACACTGAAGCTTTCTTT. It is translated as CAGRRGDSNPNTEAFF.

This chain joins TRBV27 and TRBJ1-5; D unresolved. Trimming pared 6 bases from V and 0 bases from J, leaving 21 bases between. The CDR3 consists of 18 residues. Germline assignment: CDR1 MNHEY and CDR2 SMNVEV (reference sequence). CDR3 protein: CASSPWGSGIYSNQPQHF. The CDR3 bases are TGTGCCAGCAGCCCTTGGGGATCGGGAATCTATAGCAATCAGCCCCAGCATTTT.

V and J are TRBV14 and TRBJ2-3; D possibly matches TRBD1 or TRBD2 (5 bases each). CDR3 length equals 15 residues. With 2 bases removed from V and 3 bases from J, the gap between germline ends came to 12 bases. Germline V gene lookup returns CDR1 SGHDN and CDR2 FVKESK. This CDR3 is CASSQPRWGTDTQYF. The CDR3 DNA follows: TGTGCCAGCAGCCAACCCCGATGGGGGACAGATACGCAGTATTTT.

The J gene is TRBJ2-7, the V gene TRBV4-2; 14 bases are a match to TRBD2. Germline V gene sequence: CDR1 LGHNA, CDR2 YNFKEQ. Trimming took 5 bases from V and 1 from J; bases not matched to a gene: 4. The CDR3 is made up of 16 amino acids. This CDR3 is CASSYGTSGGSYEQYF. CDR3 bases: TGTGCCAGCAGCTACGGGACTAGCGGGGGATCCTACGAGCAGTACTTC.

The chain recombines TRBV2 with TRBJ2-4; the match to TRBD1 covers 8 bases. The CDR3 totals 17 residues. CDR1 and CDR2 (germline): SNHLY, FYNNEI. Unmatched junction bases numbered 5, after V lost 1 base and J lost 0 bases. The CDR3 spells CASSEVGQDVAKNIQYF. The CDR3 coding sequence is TGTGCCAGCAGTGAAGTGGGACAGGATGTAGCCAAAAACATTCAGTACTTC.